The subject of this entry is one TCR beta chain. This specimen comes from a study of cytomegalovirus exposure and HLA in healthy donors. The PCR made use of 60 Vbeta and 13 Jbeta primers. Measured with immunoSEQ multiplex PCR; TCRdb has only the in-frame clones, and not every one. The sample's table shows 140,000 to 150,000 clones. CDR1 is LNHDA, CDR2 SQIVND, per germline (reference sequence). Trimming removed 0 bases from V and 8 bases from J, with 13 bases in between. This CDR3 spans 14 amino acids. This sequence originates from a male donor in good health and CMV-seronegative. The chain couples TRBV19 to TRBJ1-2; the D is unclear. Sequenced material: PBMCs. The CDR3 protein is CASSIDGLNGGYTF. CDR3 bases: TGTGCCAGTAGTATAGATGGTCTCAACGGGGGCTACACCTTC.